These T cell receptor beta chains were read from a single sample in a study of shared clonotypes between healthy human individuals. Only in-frame clones appear in the TCRdb table, and some are missing; sequencing was by immunoSEQ multiplex PCR. Of some 2.1 million clones in the sample, roughly 94% were seen once. Sequencing was carried out using naive CD8+ T cells sorted from blood. The receptors derive from a man between 18 and 35 years old in good health. CDR3s include the opening cysteine and the closing phenylalanine or tryptophan. A D gene is named only where the DNA matches it firmly. Clone sizes are given selectively: once, few, many, or a class where the clone is expanded.

d_call clone_size j_call cdr3_length v_call cdr3_nt cdr3_aa
. . TRBJ2-7 13 TRBV7-9 TGTGCCAGCAGCTCTCCAAGAAACTACGAGCAGTACTTC CASSSPRNYEQYF
. . TRBJ1-2 17 TRBV28 TGTGCCAGCAGCGATCGAACATCAGGACTAACTAACTATGGCTACACCTTC CASSDRTSGLTNYGYTF
. . TRBJ1-4 13 TRBV2 TGTGCCAGGGGAAACATTGAGGGTGAAAAACTGTTTTTT CARGNIEGEKLFF
. . TRBJ2-5 11 TRBV10-2 TGCGCCAGCAGTGATGGGGAGACCCAGTACTTC CASSDGETQYF
. . TRBJ2-7 14 TRBV6-5 TGTGCCAGTAGTTACTCGCGCAGGGACTACGAGCAGTACTTC CASSYSRRDYEQYF
TRBD1 once TRBJ2-7 14 TRBV2 TGTGCCAGCAGAGAGGGACAGCTACCTTACGAGCAGTACTTC CASREGQLPYEQYF
. . TRBJ1-5 12 TRBV19 TGTGCCAGTGCTGAGGGGGATCAGCCCCAGCATTTT CASAEGDQPQHF
TRBD2 . TRBJ2-7 13 TRBV10-3 TGTGCCATCAGGCCGAGCGGGGGCTACGAGCAGTACTTC CAIRPSGGYEQYF
TRBD2 . TRBJ2-2 15 TRBV4-2 TGTGCCAGCAGCCAGTCTAGCGGGAGTGCCGGGGAGCTGTTTTTT CASSQSSGSAGELFF
. . TRBJ1-4 15 TRBV9 TGTGCCAGCAGCGTTGAGGGGTTTGGTAATGAAAAACTGTTTTTT CASSVEGFGNEKLFF
. . TRBJ1-1 16 TRBV9 TGTGCCAGCAGCAACAATGAATGGGGACCGAACACTGAAGCTTTCTTT CASSNNEWGPNTEAFF
TRBD2 . TRBJ2-7 15 TRBV7-9 TGTGCCAGCAGCCCCAGGACTAGCGGGAGCCTCGTGCAGTACTTC CASSPRTSGSLVQYF
TRBD2 . TRBJ2-7 13 TRBV6-6 TGTGCCAGCTCCAGCGGGAGCCCAAACGAGCAGTACTTC CASSSGSPNEQYF
TRBD1 . TRBJ1-3 16 TRBV13 TGTGCCAGCAGCTTCTCAGGGGGGTCCTCTGGAAACACCATATATTTT CASSFSGGSSGNTIYF
. . TRBJ2-1 12 TRBV27 TGTGCCAGCAGTTTATATGGTCATGAGCAGTTCTTC CASSLYGHEQFF
. . TRBJ2-1 13 TRBV7-9 TGTGCCAGCAGCCCGGGGCCTTACAATGAGCAGTTCTTC CASSPGPYNEQFF
. . TRBJ1-1 12 TRBV12-5 TGTGCTAGTGGTTTGGGGGACACTGAAGCTTTCTTT CASGLGDTEAFF
. . TRBJ1-2 14 TRBV2 TGTGCCAGCAGTGAAAATACCGTAGTAGATGGCTACACCTTC CASSENTVVDGYTF
. few TRBJ1-5 13 TRBV7-9 TGTGCCAGCAGCTTTGAGGCTGATCAGCCCCAGCATTTT CASSFEADQPQHF
. . TRBJ1-4 15 TRBV4-1 TGCGCCAGCAGCCAGCTCAGGGGCATAGATGAAAAACTGTTTTTT CASSQLRGIDEKLFF
. . TRBJ2-7 14 TRBV9 TGTGCCAGCAGCGCTTTCACAGGTTCCTACGAGCAGTACTTC CASSAFTGSYEQYF
. . TRBJ2-2 12 TRBV9 TGTGCCAGCAGCGTAGCTTTTGGGGAGCTGTTTTTT CASSVAFGELFF
TRBD1 . TRBJ1-4 15 TRBV4-1 TGCGCCAGCAGCCAAGAGGACAGGGGTGGTGAAAAACTGTTTTTT CASSQEDRGGEKLFF
TRBD1 . TRBJ2-7 16 TRBV7-6 TGTGCCAGCAGTTTCGGACAGGGGCCCTCCTCCTACGAGCAGTACTTC CASSFGQGPSSYEQYF
. few TRBJ2-7 14 TRBV11-2 TGTGCCAGCAGCTACGATTCTGGAGGCTACGAGCAGTACTTC CASSYDSGGYEQYF
. . TRBJ2-1 14 TRBV19 TGTGCCAGTAGTGATAGCCTTTACTACAATGAGCAGTTCTTC CASSDSLYYNEQFF
TRBD1 . TRBJ1-2 14 TRBV6-5 TGTGCCAGCAGTTACGGGACAGCCCTGGAGGGCTACACCTTC CASSYGTALEGYTF
. . TRBJ1-1 15 TRBV4-2 TGTGCCAGCAGCCCTCTATCAGGGCGTCCTACTGAAGCTTTCTTT CASSPLSGRPTEAFF
. . TRBJ1-1 16 TRBV28 TGTGCCAGCAGTTCGTCCCTAGAGAGGGTAAACACTGAAGCTTTCTTT CASSSSLERVNTEAFF
. . TRBJ2-1 12 TRBV6-5 TGTGCCAGCAGCCCCATGGGGAATGAGCAGTTCTTC CASSPMGNEQFF
. . TRBJ2-4 14 TRBV7-2 TGTGCCAGCAGCTCCCAGTCCGGCAAAAACATTCAGTACTTC CASSSQSGKNIQYF
. once TRBJ1-3 15 TRBV11-2 TGTGCCAGCAGCGACGGAAGGCTCTCTGGAAACACCATATATTTT CASSDGRLSGNTIYF
. . TRBJ2-1 12 TRBV12-5 TGTGCTAGTGGTTTGCCGAACAATGAGCAGTTCTTC CASGLPNNEQFF
. . TRBJ1-2 16 TRBV4-3 TGCGCCAGCAGCCAAGATCTCGACTTTGGGGCCTATGGCTACACCTTC CASSQDLDFGAYGYTF
. . TRBJ2-7 15 TRBV6-1 TGTGCCAGCAGTGATGGCAGGGGATTCGGCTACGAGCAGTACTTC CASSDGRGFGYEQYF
. . TRBJ1-1 14 TRBV7-6 TGTGCCAGCAGCTTAGGGCCGGGAACGACTGAAGCTTTCTTT CASSLGPGTTEAFF
. . TRBJ2-7 13 TRBV27 TGTGCCAGCAGTTTATTTCCGGCCAACGAGCAGTACTTC CASSLFPANEQYF
. once TRBJ1-5 13 TRBV4-1 TGCGCCAGCAGCCAGGAGGGGGGGTGGCCCCAGCATTTT CASSQEGGWPQHF
. once TRBJ2-2 16 TRBV6-5 TGTGCCAGCAGTTACTCGGGACGGCTGAACACCGGGGAGCTGTTTTTT CASSYSGRLNTGELFF
. . TRBJ2-3 13 TRBV9 TGTGCCAGCAGCGTAGTTCCTTCAGATACGCAGTATTTT CASSVVPSDTQYF
TRBD2 . TRBJ2-2 13 TRBV30 TGTGCCTGGGAAAGCGGGGGGAGCGGGGAGCTGTTTTTT CAWESGGSGELFF
. . TRBJ1-5 13 TRBV27 TGTGCCAGCAGTTCAGGGCTGGGACAGCCCCAGCATTTT CASSSGLGQPQHF
. . TRBJ2-5 10 TRBV25-1 TGTGCCAGCAGTGAAGAGACCCAGTACTTC CASSEETQYF
. . TRBJ2-7 13 TRBV5-4 TGTGCCAGCAGCTGGGCTCGGGGGTACGAGCAGTACTTC CASSWARGYEQYF
. . TRBJ2-2 12 TRBV6-5 TGTGCCAGCAGTTACAATCTCGGGGAGCTGTTTTTT CASSYNLGELFF
. . TRBJ2-3 14 TRBV9 TGTGCCAGCAGCGTAGATGGGTTAGCGGATACGCAGTATTTT CASSVDGLADTQYF
TRBD1 . TRBJ2-7 13 TRBV5-6 TGTGCCAGCAGCGCGGACAGGGCATGGGAGCAGTACTTC CASSADRAWEQYF
. . TRBJ2-1 16 TRBV6-5 TGTGCCAGCAGTTACTCGATAGGAGAGAGGTACAATGAGCAGTTCTTC CASSYSIGERYNEQFF
. . TRBJ2-7 12 TRBV5-5 TGTGCCAGCAGTTTAACAGGTTACGAGCAGTACTTC CASSLTGYEQYF
TRBD2 . TRBJ2-5 15 TRBV7-9 TGTGCCAGCAGCTCGACTAGCGGGGGACAAGAGACCCAGTACTTC CASSSTSGGQETQYF
TRBD1 . TRBJ2-7 13 TRBV5-4 TGTGCCAGCAGCATTGACAGGGCCTACGAGCAGTACTTC CASSIDRAYEQYF
. . TRBJ1-2 13 TRBV28 TGTGCCAGCAGTTGGAGCCCTGACTATGGCTACACCTTC CASSWSPDYGYTF
. . TRBJ2-3 15 TRBV7-9 TGTGCCAGCAGCTTCCTCGACAGATCCACAGATACGCAGTATTTT CASSFLDRSTDTQYF
. . TRBJ2-1 13 TRBV27 TGTGCCAGCAGTCTAGACGATTACAATGAGCAGTTCTTC CASSLDDYNEQFF
. . TRBJ2-5 14 TRBV6-1 TGTGCCAGCAGTGATCCCGGGAACCAAGAGACCCAGTACTTC CASSDPGNQETQYF
. . TRBJ2-7 13 TRBV4-1 TGCGCCAGCAGCCAAGATTTGGACTACGAGCAGTACTTC CASSQDLDYEQYF
. . TRBJ2-1 15 TRBV9 TGTGCCAGCAGCGGAAGGAACGGGGTAGTATCTGAGCAGTTCTTC CASSGRNGVVSEQFF
TRBD2 . TRBJ2-3 16 TRBV28 TGTGCCAGCAACCCGGGACTAGCGCCGAGCACAGATACGCAGTATTTT CASNPGLAPSTDTQYF
. few TRBJ1-2 13 TRBV6-1 TGTGCCAGCAGTAGACCAGCTACCTATGGCTACACCTTC CASSRPATYGYTF
. . TRBJ2-2 15 TRBV6-5 TGTGCCAGCAGGCCGCCGGACAGTTACACCGGGGAGCTGTTTTTT CASRPPDSYTGELFF